A single sample is the source of the 10 T cell receptor beta chains below, sequenced in a study of patients and donors after allogeneic stem cell transplantation. TCRdb itself ran the RT-PCR reads through MiXCR, one entry per CDR3 protein. The data hold 2,500 to 3,000 distinct CDR3 sequences, with 4.5% to 5.5% observed a single time. The sequencing sample was made of blood, either unsorted or a sorted T cell fraction (not recorded which). The receptors come from a human donor who was either an allogeneic HSCT recipient or a stem cell or donor lymphocyte infusion donor (not recorded which). It is not recorded whose cells these are; they may come from a transplant donor.

This clonotype has more than one count but fewer than ten. The V call is TRBV5-1, the J call TRBJ2-6, with D possibly being TRBD2 (5 bases). V was pared by 5 bases and J by 4 bases, with 13 bases between. The CDR3 length is 15 residues. Per germline, CDR1 SGHRS and CDR2 YFSETQ. CDR3 residues: CASRTATGGANVLTF. The CDR3 coding sequence is TGCGCCAGCAGGACCGCAACGGGAGGGGCCAACGTCCTGACTTTC. The full variable domain, rest sourced from reference TRBV5-1 and TRBJ2-6, is KAGVTQTPRYLIKTRGQQVTLSCSPISGHRSVSWYQQTPGQGLQFLFEYFSETQRNKGNFPGRFSGRQFSNSRSEMNVSTLELGDSALYLCASRTATGGANVLTFGAGSRLTVL.

This rearrangement joins TRBV2 to TRBJ2-1; 10 nucleotides agree with TRBD2. The germline V gene has CDR1 SNHLY and CDR2 FYNNEI. The CDR3 length is 15 residues. The trim removed 6 bases at V and 5 bases at J, leaving 7 bases unmatched. For the CDR3, the DNA is TGTGCCAGCAGGTCCGGGACTAGCGCTAACAATGAGCAGTTCTTC. Its translation: CASRSGTSANNEQFF.

This clonotype was seen a few times. The genes are TRBV7-2 and TRBJ1-2; tentatively, D is TRBD1 (6 bases). This CDR3 has 12 amino acids. V gave up 4 bases and J gave up 8 bases, with 11 bases separating them. Germline values: CDR1 SGHTA, CDR2 FQGNSA. Written as DNA, the CDR3 is TGTGCCAGCAGCTCAGGACAGTGGGGCTACACCTTC. Translated, it gives CASSSGQWGYTF.

J is TRBJ2-1 and V is TRBV5-4; no firm D call. Trimming took 0 bases from V and 7 from J, leaving 8 bases between them. Per the germline V gene, CDR1 is SGHNT and CDR2 is YYREEE (reference sequence). The CDR3 covers 13 residues. For the CDR3, the DNA is TGTGCCAGCAGCTTGGTGAGTCGGAATGAGCAGTTCTTC. This encodes CASSLVSRNEQFF.

Within the sample, this clonotype is medium-sized. The chain links TRBV3-1 to TRBJ2-3; D is perhaps TRBD2 (5 bases). The CDR3 runs to 14 residues. CDR1 is LGHDT, CDR2 YNNKEL, per germline (reference sequence). V lost 0 bases and J lost 5, with 9 bases in between. Here the CDR3 DNA reads TGTGCCAGCAGCCAAGACGTGGCGGGAGATACGCAGTATTTT. This gives the protein CASSQDVAGDTQYF.

This clonotype qualifies as medium-sized. This chain joins TRBV11-1 and TRBJ1-4; the D gene is possibly TRBD1 (6 bases). Germline V gene lookup returns CDR1 SGHAT and CDR2 FQDESV (reference sequence). This CDR3 has 17 residues. V lost 0 bases and J 3 bases, leaving 14 bases between the germline ends. In DNA form, the CDR3 reads TGTGCCAGCAGCTTAGCAGGGGGAGGAGGATCTAATGAAAAACTGTTTTTT. Protein sequence: CASSLAGGGGSNEKLFF.

The V and J genes are TRBV12-3 or TRBV12-4 and TRBJ1-1; D is uncertain. The V and J ends lost 8 bases and 4 bases respectively, with 17 bases between them. There are 14 residues in the CDR3. CDR3 amino acids: CASGHRRWGTEAFF. DNA of the CDR3: TGTGCCAGCGGGCACAGACGCTGGGGCACTGAAGCTTTCTTT.

Sample share makes this clonotype medium-sized (0.01 to 0.1%). The chain has TRBV6-2 or TRBV6-3 and TRBJ1-5; tentatively, D is TRBD1 (6 bases). Germline-derived CDR1 and CDR2 are MNHEY and SVGEGT. The CDR3 totals 20 residues. V was trimmed by 3 bases and J by 2 bases, leaving 26 bases between them. The CDR3 spells CASSYPLSTGTSMGNQPQHF. In nucleotides, the CDR3 is TGTGCCAGCAGTTATCCACTCAGTACCGGGACATCTATGGGCAATCAGCCCCAGCATTTT.

This clonotype is judged large. V usage is TRBV12-3 or TRBV12-4 and J usage is TRBJ1-2, with D unclear. The V end lost 1 base, the J end lost 7 bases, and 7 bases lay between the germline ends. The CDR3 is 12 residues long. Here the CDR3 DNA reads TGTGCCAGCAGTTTAGGTTGGCTTGGCTACACCTTC. Translating gives CASSLGWLGYTF.

This clonotype turned up a few times. The CDR3 DNA sequence: TGTGCCAGCAGCGGTCCCGGGACAGGGGAAGATACGCAGTATTTT. Residues: CASSGPGTGEDTQYF. J is TRBJ2-3 and V is TRBV5-6, with 10 nucleotides matching TRBD1. The length of the CDR3 is 15 residues. Germline-derived CDR1 and CDR2 are SGHDT and YYEEEE. Losses at the gene ends were 4 bases for V and 5 bases for J; bases not matched to a gene: 7.